Shown below are 21 T cell receptor beta chains from a single sample sequenced in a study of cytotoxic CD8 clonotypes in ibrutinib-treated CLL. Repertoires were generated with immunoSEQ multiplex PCR, while TCRdb's copy carries only in-frame clones and drops some. The repertoire holds about 130,000 clones, 80% to 90% seen once, with roughly 1.9% in the top ten. The sequenced sample was PBMCs, obtained after 24 months of ibrutinib treatment. The origin of the receptors is a human donor with chronic lymphocytic leukemia.

The chain couples TRBV28 to TRBJ1-1; no firm D call. V was trimmed by 3 bases and J by 5 bases, leaving 13 bases between them. Germline V gene sequence: CDR1 MDHEN, CDR2 SYDVKM. This CDR3 contains 14 residues. The CDR3 DNA reads TGTGCCAGCAGTTTTGGGGTAGGTGGGACTGAAGCTTTCTTT. Translation: CASSFGVGGTEAFF.

The chain employs TRBV10-1 and TRBJ2-2, with 9 bases aligning to TRBD2. The V gene end was trimmed by 0 bases and the J gene end by 2 bases; junction bases not matched to a gene: 1. CDR3 length: 16 residues. Germline values: CDR1 WNHNN, CDR2 SYGVQD (reference sequence). CDR3 DNA: TGCGCCAGCAGTGAGTCAGCGGGAGGAAACACCGGGGAGCTGTTTTTT. Its translation: CASSESAGGNTGELFF.

The chain links TRBV6-4 to TRBJ2-1; 7 positions agree with TRBD2. Germline V lookup: CDR1 MRHNA, CDR2 SNTAGT. The trim removed 1 base at V and 0 bases at J, leaving 12 bases unmatched. The CDR3 has 19 amino acids. The CDR3 protein is CASSDFFLGGKTSYNEQFF. The CDR3 DNA sequence: TGTGCCAGCAGTGACTTTTTTCTCGGGGGGAAAACCTCCTACAATGAGCAGTTCTTC.

The chain combines TRBV5-1 with TRBJ2-7, with D perhaps given as TRBD1 or TRBD2 (5 bases each). Germline V CDR1 and CDR2: SGHRS, YFSETQ. The V gene lost 4 bases and the J gene lost 3 bases, with 20 bases spanning the gap. The CDR3 covers 16 residues. The CDR3 loop reads CASSVGPTGGSYEQYF. CDR3 in DNA: TGCGCCAGCAGCGTGGGACCCACCGGAGGTAGCTACGAGCAGTACTTC.

V gene TRBV6-6 combines with J gene TRBJ1-2, with D maybe TRBD1 (6 bases). Germline CDR1 and CDR2: MNHNY and SVGAGI (reference sequence). CDR3 length: 14 residues. V was pared by 8 bases and J by 4 bases, with 17 bases between. CDR3 sequence reads: CASQSGGRAYGYTF. In nucleotides, the CDR3 is TGTGCCAGCCAATCCGGGGGGCGAGCCTATGGCTACACCTTC.

This sequence joins TRBV6-6 and TRBJ2-1, with D perhaps being TRBD1 or TRBD2 (5 bases each). V shed 7 bases and J shed 3 bases, with 13 bases lying between them. Germline assignment: CDR1 MNHNY and CDR2 SVGAGI (reference sequence). The CDR3 is 14 amino acids. CDR3 DNA sequence: TGTGCCAGCATTCGGGGCTTGGACTACAATGAGCAGTTCTTC. It codes for CASIRGLDYNEQFF.

This clone was picked up one time. The V and J genes are TRBV6-4 and TRBJ2-7; D gene uncertain. This CDR3 region has 11 residues. With 7 bases removed from V and 5 bases from J, the gap between germline ends came to 9 bases. CDR1 is MRHNA and CDR2 is SNTAGT in the germline V gene. CDR3 coding DNA: TGTGCCAGCACGCCAGCCCACGAGCAGTACTTC. Protein: CASTPAHEQYF.

The genes are TRBV5-4 and TRBJ2-7; the D gene could be TRBD1 or TRBD2 (5 bases each). Germline V gene lookup returns CDR1 SGHNT and CDR2 YYREEE (reference sequence). With 3 bases removed from V and 4 bases from J, the gap between germline ends came to 14 bases. The CDR3 has 14 residues. The CDR3 DNA follows: TGTGCCAGCAGCTCAGGGACGGACCCTTACGAGCAGTACTTC. Translated: CASSSGTDPYEQYF.

J is TRBJ1-5 and V is TRBV2; a weak D match, TRBD1 (5 bases). Germline assignment: CDR1 SNHLY and CDR2 FYNNEI. The CDR3 totals 15 residues. Trimming removed 0 bases from V and 1 base from J, with 7 bases in between. The chain's CDR3 is CASSEAGESNQPQHF. In nucleotides, the CDR3 is TGTGCCAGCAGTGAAGCAGGGGAGAGCAATCAGCCCCAGCATTTT.

The chain employs TRBV28 and TRBJ1-2; D remains unclear. CDR3 size: 12 residues. Germline V gene data show CDR1 as MDHEN and CDR2 as SYDVKM. Trimming stripped 2 bases from V and 4 bases from J, with 5 bases between. CDR3 amino acids: CASSLGPYGYTF. The CDR3 nucleotides are TGTGCCAGCAGTTTAGGGCCCTATGGCTACACCTTC.

The genes are TRBV7-3 and TRBJ2-2, with 11 nucleotides matching TRBD1. The CDR3 consists of 15 residues. Trimming cost V 4 bases and J 9 bases; bases outside gene matches: 7. Germline CDR1 is SGHTA and CDR2 is FQGTGA. Here the CDR3 DNA reads TGTGCCAGCAGCTCGGGACAGGGGGTGAGCCGGGAGCTGTTTTTT. Amino acid sequence: CASSSGQGVSRELFF. Filled out from reference TRBV7-3 and TRBJ2-2, the complete variable domain reads GAGVSQTPSNKVTEKGKYVELRCDPISGHTALYWYRQSLGQGPEFLIYFQGTGAADDSGLPNDRFFAVRPEGSVSTLKIQRTERGDSAVYLCASSSGQGVSRELFFGEGSRLTVL.

The V gene is TRBV5-1, the J gene TRBJ1-1; D is unclear. Per germline, CDR1 SGHRS and CDR2 YFSETQ. The length of the CDR3 is 14 residues. The germline V and J ends were trimmed by 2 bases and 6 bases, with 14 bases remaining between them. The CDR3 DNA reads as TGCGCCAGCAGCTTAGAGGGTGTCGGGTCTGAAGCTTTCTTT. It translates to CASSLEGVGSEAFF.

This rearrangement joins TRBV5-1 to TRBJ2-7; D is perhaps TRBD1 or TRBD2 (5 bases each). Trimming took 7 bases from V and 5 from J, leaving 10 bases between them. This CDR3 is 11 amino acids long. CDR1 is SGHRS, CDR2 YFSETQ, per germline. The CDR3 protein is CASRGGDEQYF. For the CDR3, the DNA is TGCGCCAGCCGTGGGGGAGACGAGCAGTACTTC.

The V call is TRBV21-1, the J call TRBJ2-3; TRBD1 is the table's D call and was not checked against the DNA. TRBV21-1 is given as a pseudogene. The CDR3 contains 17 residues. The CDR3 DNA sequence: TGTGCCAGCAGCGCCATGGTCAGGGGCTCTAGCACAGATACGCAGTATTTT. As protein: CASSAMVRGSSTDTQYF.

In this sample, this clone turned up once. The chain links TRBV18 to TRBJ1-5, with D perhaps TRBD1 (6 bases). In germline, CDR1 is KGHSH, CDR2 LQKENI. V lost 4 bases, J lost 7 bases, and 14 bases lay in between. The CDR3 consists of 14 residues. The CDR3 reads CASSLLQGEQPQHF. The CDR3 bases are TGTGCCAGCTCACTTTTACAGGGTGAACAGCCCCAGCATTTT.

The chain employs TRBV7-8 and TRBJ1-5, with D possibly being TRBD1 (5 bases). This CDR3 is built from 15 residues. Trimming stripped 5 bases from V and 1 base from J, with 12 bases between. Germline CDR1 is SGHVS and CDR2 is FQNEAQ. Written as DNA, the CDR3 is TGTGCCAGCAGCCGAATACAGGCGAGCAATCAGCCCCAGCATTTT. Its translation: CASSRIQASNQPQHF.

The chain recombines TRBV5-6 with TRBJ2-7, with D maybe TRBD2 (6 bases). The V gene's germline CDR1 is SGHDT and CDR2 YYEEEE. Trimming removed 0 bases at V and 3 bases at J, with 10 bases between. This CDR3 spans 14 amino acids. The CDR3 region has the DNA TGTGCCAGCAGCTTGGTCGGGAGTAACTACGAGCAGTACTTC. The encoded protein is CASSLVGSNYEQYF.

This chain joins TRBV29-1 and TRBJ2-5; TRBD2 agrees at 8 bases. V lost 1 base to trimming and J lost 2 bases; unmatched junction nucleotides: 15. CDR1 and CDR2 (germline): SQVTM, ANQGSEA. The CDR3 has 18 residues. Here the CDR3 reads CSVEGASKAGTRQETQYF. Written as DNA, the CDR3 is TGCAGCGTTGAAGGGGCCTCAAAAGCCGGGACTAGACAAGAGACCCAGTACTTC.

The V call is TRBV6-6, the J call TRBJ2-5; D possibly corresponds to TRBD2 (5 bases). Germline loops: CDR1 MNHNY, CDR2 SVGAGI (reference sequence). The V gene lost 8 bases and the J gene lost 6 bases, with 10 bases spanning the gap. The CDR3 contains 11 residues. CDR3 protein: CASEGVKTQYF. The CDR3 DNA reads TGTGCCAGCGAGGGAGTGAAGACCCAGTACTTC.

J is TRBJ1-4 and V is TRBV6-5; D gene unclear. The germline V gene has CDR1 MNHEY and CDR2 SVGAGI. V was clipped by 6 bases and J by 3 bases, with 11 bases between them. This CDR3 is built from 14 residues. This CDR3 is CASSPGRANEKLFF. The CDR3 DNA follows: TGTGCCAGCAGCCCGGGGAGGGCTAATGAAAAACTGTTTTTT.

The V and J genes are TRBV4-3 and TRBJ1-1, with no clear D. Germline values: CDR1 LGHNA, CDR2 YSLEER. V lost 5 bases and J lost 4, with 14 bases in between. The CDR3 has 14 amino acids. In DNA form, the CDR3 reads TGCGCCAGCAGCGCTTCTTGGGGTGGCACTGAAGCTTTCTTT. Amino acid sequence: CASSASWGGTEAFF.